The following is a T cell receptor (beta chain) sequence with its context. What it binds is not known. TCRdb's copy holds only in-frame clones and misses some; the assay was immunoSEQ multiplex PCR. The repertoire holds 20,000 to 30,000 clones, approximately 87% seen once, with roughly 1.1% in the top ten. The data derive from a study of graft-versus-host responses after intestinal transplantation. Germline CDR1 is MGHRA and CDR2 is YSYEKL. This CDR3 has 17 amino acids. J was trimmed by 0 bases and V by 4 bases; bases with no gene match: 2. Study outcomes and limitations: Some patients had graft-donor T cell macrochimerism. In their allografts, the ratios of graft-versus-host to host-versus-graft T cell clones were high. Early after transplant, HvG clones declined as circulating GvH clones peaked.

Source: PBMCs, taken approximately 29 days after intestinal transplant. The origin of this receptor is a human patient who received an intestinal transplant, so some T cells may come from the graft donor. J is TRBJ2-2 and V is TRBV4-1; 13 nucleotides agree with TRBD2. CDR3 in amino acids: CASSPLAGGPNTGELFF. The DNA of the CDR3 is TGCGCCAGCAGCCCACTAGCGGGGGGGCCGAACACCGGGGAGCTGTTTTTT.